This entry is about one TCR beta chain. Its antigen is undetermined. The source of the sample is a study of shared clonotypes between healthy human individuals. Study-wide background: Each donor's CD4 naive and CD4 memory cells filled three plates apiece, CD8 naive two, and CD8 memory one.

V trimming: 5 bases; J trimming: 0 bases; junction bases outside the gene matches: 20. The CDR3 is 20 residues long. Germline V gene lookup returns CDR1 MDHEN and CDR2 SYDVKM. CD45RO-negative, CCR7-positively selected cells formed the naive CD8 fraction, excluding terminally differentiated effector memory CD45RA+ cells. Study conclusions and caveats: Some clonotypes were shared by all four sorted-subset donors, while others were not shared. The non-shared ones had lower generation probabilities than the shared ones. The represented genetic and exposure-history diversity was limited by the small number of donors.

A deep-level run was used for the assay. Clones were read by immunoSEQ multiplex PCR, and TCRdb kept only the in-frame ones, dropping some. The sample carries just over 2,000,000 clones, approximately 95% recorded once. The sequenced sample consisted of naive CD8+ T cells sorted from blood. This clonotype was obtained from a man aged 18 to 30 in good health. The rearrangement links TRBV28 to TRBJ2-5; 8 nucleotides line up with TRBD1. The CDR3 nucleotides read TGTGCCAGCAGTGCCTTGCCCGGACAGGGAAACTCCCCGTACCAAGAGACCCAGTACTTC. Amino acid sequence: CASSALPGQGNSPYQETQYF.